One sample yielded the 24 T cell receptor beta chains listed below, sequenced in a study of T cell responses to AZD1222 COVID-19 vaccine. Repertoires were generated with immunoSEQ multiplex PCR, while TCRdb's copy carries only in-frame clones and drops some. The table lists 85,000 to 130,000 clones, about 90% of them singletons. The sample was peripheral blood, taken on day 0 of AZD1222 vaccination. The receptors shown here come from an adult in good health.

This rearrangement joins TRBV6-2 or TRBV6-3 to TRBJ2-3; the D gene is possibly TRBD2 (5 bases). Between the trimmed V and J ends, which lost 2 bases and 3 bases, there was a span of 15 bases. The V gene's germline CDR1 is MNHEY and CDR2 SVGEGT. The CDR3 loop spans 16 amino acids. The CDR3 here is CASSYVAGEGTDTQYF. The CDR3, as DNA: TGTGCCAGCAGTTACGTGGCGGGTGAAGGGACAGATACGCAGTATTTT.

This chain connects TRBV7-8 to TRBJ1-6, with no clear D. The ends were cut back, 0 bases at V and 10 bases at J, with 13 bases in the middle. Per germline, CDR1 SGHVS and CDR2 FQNEAQ. The CDR3 loop spans 15 amino acids. CDR3 sequence: CASSLALGKGSPLHF. CDR3 DNA: TGTGCCAGCAGCTTAGCGTTGGGAAAAGGCTCACCCCTCCACTTT. Variable domain in full (rest from reference TRBV7-8 and TRBJ1-6): GAGVSQSPRYKVAKRGQDVALRCDPISGHVSLFWYQQALGQGPEFLTYFQNEAQLDKSGLPSDRFFAERPEGSVSTLKIQRTQQEDSAVYLCASSLALGKGSPLHFGNGTRLTVT.

J is TRBJ2-3 and V is TRBV4-2; D not certain. Germline lookup yields CDR1 LGHNA and CDR2 YNFKEQ. V was trimmed by 1 base and J by 2 bases, leaving 4 bases between them. The CDR3 is made up of 13 amino acids. The CDR3 region is CASSQGDTDTQYF. The CDR3 coding sequence is TGTGCCAGCAGCCAAGGGGACACAGATACGCAGTATTTT.

A single count supports this clone. V usage is TRBV5-1 and J usage is TRBJ1-4; the match to TRBD1 covers 7 bases. Germline V gene data show CDR1 as SGHRS and CDR2 as YFSETQ. J lost 8 bases, V lost 0 bases, and 10 bases had no gene match. CDR3 length equals 16 residues. The CDR3 nucleotides read TGCGCCAGCAGCTTGGCCGTAACAGGGGCAGGCGAAAAACTGTTTTTT. Translated: CASSLAVTGAGEKLFF.

The J gene is TRBJ1-1, the V gene TRBV30, with 8 bases aligning to TRBD1. This CDR3 is built from 13 residues. V lost 0 bases to trimming and J lost 8 bases; unmatched junction nucleotides: 5. CDR1 is GTSNPN, CDR2 SVGIG, per germline (reference sequence). Here the CDR3 DNA reads TGTGCCTGGAGTGTCCAGGGGGCAGGGGAAGCTTTCTTT. Encoded protein: CAWSVQGAGEAFF.

The J gene is TRBJ2-2, the V gene TRBV9, with TRBD2 matching over 7 bases. V was pared by 6 bases and J by 8 bases, with 13 bases of the junction left unmatched. In germline, CDR1 is SGDLS, CDR2 YYNGEE. The CDR3 is made up of 15 amino acids. DNA of the CDR3: TGTGCCAGCATGAGGGAGGGAACCCACGGGGGGGAGCTGTTTTTT. It encodes CASMREGTHGGELFF.

The J gene is TRBJ1-5, the V gene TRBV6-5; D gene unclear. CDR1 MNHEY and CDR2 SVGAGI come from the germline V gene. There are 14 residues in the CDR3. V shed 5 bases and J shed 4 bases, with 12 bases lying between them. The CDR3 region has the DNA TGTGCCAGCAGTCGCGGGCCTTTAAATCAGCCCCAGCATTTT. It codes for CASSRGPLNQPQHF.

The chain is built from TRBV27 and TRBJ1-2, with D unclear. V was cut by 2 bases and J by 8 bases, with 21 bases left in between. Germline V gives CDR1 MNHEY, CDR2 SMNVEV (reference sequence). This CDR3 region has 16 residues. CDR3 coding DNA: TGTGCCAGCAGTTTAACAATTTATCCGGGAGTGGGAGGCTACACCTTC. Translating it yields CASSLTIYPGVGGYTF.

V and J are TRBV18 and TRBJ2-7; D is possibly TRBD2 (6 bases). The V gene's germline CDR1 is KGHSH and CDR2 LQKENI. The CDR3 totals 15 residues. Trimming stripped 4 bases from V and 4 bases from J, with 17 bases between. Written as DNA, the CDR3 is TGTGCCAGCTCACTTAGTCGTGGAGGGTATTACGAGCAGTACTTC. Its protein is CASSLSRGGYYEQYF.

V and J are TRBV4-1 and TRBJ1-5, with D maybe TRBD1 (5 bases). V lost 4 bases, J lost 7 bases, and 23 bases lay in between. CDR3 length: 17 residues. Per the germline V gene, CDR1 is MGHRA and CDR2 is YSYEKL. The CDR3 reads CASSPRPPTARGQPQHF. The CDR3 coding sequence is TGCGCCAGCAGCCCGAGACCCCCGACAGCGAGGGGACAGCCCCAGCATTTT.

The chain links TRBV18 to TRBJ2-1, with 9 bases matching TRBD2. CDR1 is KGHSH, CDR2 LQKENI, per germline. J lost 2 bases, V lost 6 bases, and 5 bases had no gene match. The CDR3 is 15 amino acids. The CDR3 region is CASSRTSETYNEQFF. The CDR3 region has the DNA TGTGCCAGCTCGCGGACTAGCGAAACCTACAATGAGCAGTTCTTC.

The chain carries TRBV9 and TRBJ2-6; D might be TRBD1 (6 bases). The CDR3 is 15 amino acids. V lost 3 bases and J lost 2, with 9 bases in between. CDR1 is SGDLS, CDR2 YYNGEE, per germline. The CDR3 region has the DNA TGTGCCAGCAGCGCGTCAGGGGCTGGGGCCAACGTCCTGACTTTC. Protein product: CASSASGAGANVLTF.

The rearrangement uses TRBV19 and TRBJ2-7, with D possibly being TRBD1 or TRBD2 (6 bases each). This CDR3 comprises 15 residues. Germline V gene sequence: CDR1 LNHDA, CDR2 SQIVND (reference sequence). V was shortened by 9 bases and J by 0 bases, with 18 bases between the two germline ends. CDR3 nucleotide sequence: TGTGCCAGCCGCTCGCCCTCGGGGGCCTCCTACGAGCAGTACTTC. This sequence encodes CASRSPSGASYEQYF.

V and J are TRBV28 and TRBJ2-6; D is ambiguous. This CDR3 has 15 residues. CDR1 MDHEN and CDR2 SYDVKM come from the germline V gene. V was trimmed by 2 bases and J by 0 bases, leaving 5 bases between them. As DNA, the CDR3 is TGTGCCAGCAGTTTACAGTTCTCTGGGGCCAACGTCCTGACTTTC. Its protein product is CASSLQFSGANVLTF.

About this clone: Other DNA variants within this sample encode the same CDR3. The chain carries TRBV20-1 and TRBJ2-7; D gene ambiguous. The germline V gene has CDR1 DFQATT and CDR2 SNEGSKA (reference sequence). V lost 2 bases to trimming and J lost 3 bases, with 2 bases between them. The CDR3 covers 10 residues. For the CDR3, the DNA is TGCAGTGCTAGACTCTACGAGCAGTACTTC. This gives the protein CSARLYEQYF.

The CDR3 DNA reads TGTGCCAGCAGCCAAGATAATACCCTGAACACTGAAGCTTTCTTT. It encodes CASSQDNTLNTEAFF. The rearrangement joins TRBV3-1 (or the pseudogene TRBV3-2) to TRBJ1-1; D unclear. The germline V and J ends were trimmed by 0 bases and 0 bases, with 8 bases remaining between them. In germline, CDR1 is LGHDT, CDR2 YNNKEL (reference sequence). This CDR3 spans 15 amino acids.

The rearrangement links TRBV7-2 to TRBJ2-7; 12 bases match TRBD2. V gave up 6 bases and J gave up 5 bases; unmatched junction bases: 8. Germline V CDR1 and CDR2: SGHTA, FQGNSA. The CDR3 extends over 15 amino acids. In DNA form, the CDR3 reads TGTGCCAGCAGTCAGACTAGCGGGAGTTTCCACGAGCAGTACTTC. It codes for CASSQTSGSFHEQYF.

As DNA, the CDR3 is TGTGCCAGTATTCCCCCAAGGGGGCTTGGAAACACCATATATTTT. It encodes CASIPPRGLGNTIYF. V and J are TRBV7-9 and TRBJ1-3; 7 bases line up with TRBD1. The CDR3 sequence is 15 residues long. The germline CDR1 and CDR2 sequences are SEHNR and FQNEAQ (reference sequence). V lost 9 bases and J lost 3; bases outside the gene matches: 11.

V is TRBV12-3 or TRBV12-4 and J is TRBJ1-6, with 7 bases fitting TRBD1. The CDR3 extends over 13 amino acids. The J segment lost 10 bases and the V segment lost 6 bases, leaving 6 bases of the junction unmatched. The CDR3 loop reads CASRPRGNSPLHF. The DNA for the CDR3 is TGTGCCAGCAGACCCAGGGGGAACTCACCCCTCCACTTT.

This clone was counted a single time. This chain connects TRBV5-1 to TRBJ2-2; D is uncertain. CDR1 SGHRS and CDR2 YFSETQ come from the germline V gene. The V and J ends lost 6 bases and 1 base respectively, with 7 bases between them. The CDR3 runs 13 residues. This chain's CDR3 is CASKPENTGELFF. The CDR3 DNA reads TGCGCCAGCAAACCAGAGAACACCGGGGAGCTGTTTTTT.

The CDR3 protein is CASSLGRSTDTQYF. The DNA for the CDR3 is TGTGCCAGCAGCTTGGGGAGGAGTACAGATACGCAGTATTTT. The rearrangement links TRBV11-2 to TRBJ2-3, with D tentatively TRBD2 (6 bases). The CDR3 totals 14 residues. CDR1 and CDR2 (germline): SGHAT, FQNNGV. Deletions cut 3 bases from V and 3 bases from J, with 10 bases between.

This rearrangement joins TRBV7-3 to TRBJ2-7, with 12 bases fitting TRBD2. CDR1 and CDR2 (germline): SGHTA, FQGTGA. This CDR3 spans 14 amino acids. The V and J ends lost 4 bases and 3 bases, in that order; junction bases with no gene match: 1. The CDR3: CASSSGLAGYEQYF. The DNA of the CDR3 is TGTGCCAGCAGCTCGGGACTAGCGGGCTACGAGCAGTACTTC.

A remark on this clone: The identical CDR3 is also encoded by other nucleotide sequences in the sample. The V call is TRBV24-1, the J call TRBJ1-5, with 11 bases that match TRBD1. Trimming cost V 4 bases and J 6 bases; bases outside gene matches: 4. Looked up from germline, CDR1 is KGHDR and CDR2 is SFDVKD. This CDR3 region has 15 residues. This CDR3 reads CATSDPGTGGQPQHF. In DNA form, the CDR3 reads TGTGCCACCAGTGACCCCGGGACAGGGGGTCAGCCCCAGCATTTT.

The table lists this clone with a count of one. The chain recombines TRBV18 with TRBJ1-1; no definite D call. Germline values: CDR1 KGHSH, CDR2 LQKENI. The CDR3 has 15 amino acids. Trimming stripped 2 bases from V and 7 bases from J, with 17 bases between. CDR3 bases: TGTGCCAGCTCACCAACCATGGGTGCCCGGGGTGAAGCTTTCTTT. Translation: CASSPTMGARGEAFF.